This TCR beta chain originates from a study of T cell responses to AZD1222 COVID-19 vaccine. Study results and caveats: Spike-wide coverage was observed for vaccine-associated CD4 TCRs, with dominant responses at 160-218 and 743-854.

About this clone itself: Its antigen is not known.

Sequencing was performed with immunoSEQ multiplex PCR; in TCRdb, only in-frame clones are kept and a portion is missing. The table includes around 100,000 clones, approximately 90% detected once. V was clipped by 4 bases and J by 5 bases, with 13 bases between them. Germline CDR1 SGDLS, CDR2 YYNGEE. The CDR3 extends over 14 amino acids. Here the sequenced sample was peripheral blood, taken on day 0 of AZD1222 vaccination. The TCR comes from an adult in good health. This chain joins TRBV9 and TRBJ2-4; D is ambiguous. CDR3 sequence: CASSPAGAQNIQYF. As DNA, the CDR3 is TGTGCCAGCAGCCCGGCTGGCGCCCAAAACATTCAGTACTTC.